This T cell receptor (beta chain) was recovered during a study of T cell responses to AZD1222 COVID-19 vaccine (dated by TCRdb to the early 2020s). With regard to the full study: AZD1222 recipients whose second dose came at about 4 weeks and those whose second dose came at about 12 weeks were combined into one group, since spike-specific TCR depth and breadth did not differ between the two schedules. Trial participants were enrolled by age into 18-55, 56-69 and 70-plus year subgroups, with approximately 150, 30 and 60 TCR-sequenced participants respectively. TCR sequencing covered some 240 trial participants: 200 to 220 given two doses of AZD1222 and approximately 26 given two doses of MenACWY control vaccine. The paper's findings and limits, for the study overall: Reportedly, almost half of the unique spike-specific TCRs recognized epitopes lying outside the regions that are mutated in the B.1.351 and B.1.1.7 variants. Participants were mostly white British, with more females than males. The authors suggested clonal diversity may have been underestimated. Conclusions about previously exposed vaccinees were limited because only six or seven AZD1222 recipients were SARS-CoV-2 seropositive at baseline. Vaccine-associated CD4 TCRs spanned the whole spike protein, with dominant responses in regions 160-218 and 743-854. Because no samples from the day 14 peak response were available, repertoires could be characterized only after the peak T cell response. The 56-69-year group was small, and its depth increase did not reach significance, likely because of low power. After two AZD1222 doses, spike-specific TCR breadth and depth were significantly higher than at day 0 and than in MenACWY recipients.

A distance of 18 bases separates the germline ends of V and J, which lose 6 bases and 6 bases respectively. From the germline V gene (reference sequence), CDR1 is MNHNY and CDR2 is SVGAGI. Measured from the cysteine to the phenylalanine, the CDR3 is 14 residues long. This entry keeps only the CDR3 DNA: 42 bases, framed from base 1. The time point label, read with the paper, signifies: baseline before first vaccination. The vaccinee samples were drawn from two UK trials, COV001 and COV002, one of which was a single-blind randomized controlled phase 2/3 trial testing AZD1222 (ChAdOx1 nCoV-19) in healthy adults. Trial participant PBMC samples were collected at day 0 and day 28 after the second dose for TCRbeta chain sequencing. Worth noting for this clone: What antigen it recognizes has not been identified. Nothing much larger sits one base from this clone, and base qualities are not available.

The CDR3 regions of human TCRbeta chains were subjected to immunosequencing. Concerning the study's data processing: Repertoire TCRs were matched against a reference library of SARS-CoV-2-specific TCRs generated with the MIRA antigen-specificity platform. Breadth meant the fraction of unique TCRs that were SARS-CoV-2-associated, whereas depth meant the fraction of total T cells that were SARS-CoV-2-associated. Using the MIRA data, each spike-specific TCR was assigned both to the spike region to which the TCR was reactive and to a CD4 or CD8 class. Log10-transformed breadth and depth values were compared by one-way ANOVA with Sidak's multiple comparisons tests. Here the immuneACCESS table is served through TCRdb, limited to in-frame sequences with V and J called. Missing clones are a known gap in these copies; in checked studies unresolved V genes cover under half, and the rest lacks a known reason. V and J calls and clone size follow that table, whereas D and trimming were derived from the DNA. The sample table records fewer than 150,000 clones; approximately 93% of these occur just once. The ten largest account for about 3% of the sample.

The receptor was derived from an adult in good health. In this chain, TRBV6-6 is recombined with TRBJ2-7; TRBD2 is possibly the D segment (5 matching bases). Sequenced here: peripheral blood, sampled on day 0 of AZD1222 vaccination. The CDR3 here reads CASREDGSVPEQYF. In nucleotide form, the sequence is TGTGCCAGCAGGGAGGATGGTAGCGTCCCCGAGCAGTACTTC.